Presented here are 6 T cell receptor beta chains from one specimen sequenced in a study of lymphopenia after photon versus proton radiotherapy. TCRdb's table, derived via immunoSEQ multiplex PCR, lists solely in-frame clones and lacks some. The sample yields approximately 30,000 clones, around 85% seen once. The sequencing used peripheral blood, collected from a patient treated with photon-based radiotherapy. The receptors were gathered from a man over 45 with gastric cancer.

The chain recombines TRBV5-1 with TRBJ2-5; D is ambiguous. V dropped 0 bases and J dropped 2 bases, with 5 bases sitting between them. The CDR3 is 13 residues long. Germline V gene lookup returns CDR1 SGHRS and CDR2 YFSETQ. This CDR3 is CASSLGLQETQYF. The CDR3 nucleotides read TGCGCCAGCAGCTTGGGTCTACAAGAGACCCAGTACTTC.

This rearrangement joins TRBV5-1 to TRBJ2-5; D is unclear. This CDR3 is 13 amino acids long. The germline V gene encodes CDR1 SGHRS and CDR2 YFSETQ. Trimming cost V 1 base and J 6 bases, with 10 bases left between them. The CDR3 sequence: CASSLILDQTQYF. Written as DNA, the CDR3 is TGCGCCAGCAGCTTGATTTTAGATCAGACCCAGTACTTC.

The V gene is TRBV6-4, the J gene TRBJ2-2; D is undetermined. This CDR3 is built from 14 residues. V lost 4 bases, J lost 4 bases, and 10 bases lay in between. CDR1 is MRHNA and CDR2 is SNTAGT in the germline V gene. CDR3 amino acids: CASSAEESTGELFF. The CDR3 region has the DNA TGTGCCAGCAGTGCAGAGGAATCCACCGGGGAGCTGTTTTTT.

The rearrangement uses TRBV27 and TRBJ2-6; D is ambiguous. Between the trimmed V and J ends, which lost 2 bases and 4 bases, there was a span of 9 bases. This CDR3 is 15 amino acids long. CDR1 is MNHEY and CDR2 is SMNVEV in the germline V gene (reference sequence). The CDR3 nucleotides read TGTGCCAGCAGTTTAAGGGCATCCGGGGCCAACGTCCTGACTTTC. It translates to CASSLRASGANVLTF.

The rearrangement links TRBV7-9 to TRBJ2-5, with a weak D call TRBD1 (6 bases). The CDR3 has 16 residues. V lost 2 bases and J lost 2, with 15 bases in between. Germline V lookup: CDR1 SEHNR, CDR2 FQNEAQ (reference sequence). As DNA, the CDR3 is TGTGCCAGCAGCTTACGCCTCCGGGACACACAAGAGACCCAGTACTTC. As protein: CASSLRLRDTQETQYF. The variable domain in full, completed from reference TRBV7-9 and TRBJ2-5, reads DTGVSQNPRHKITKRGQNVTFRCDPISEHNRLYWYRQTLGQGPEFLTYFQNEAQLEKSRLLSDRFSAERPKGSFSTLEIQRTEQGDSAMYLCASSLRLRDTQETQYFGPGTRLLVL.

This clone was found a few times. The rearrangement joins TRBV2 to TRBJ2-3; D might be TRBD2 (5 bases). V lost 3 bases and J 5 bases, leaving 9 bases between the germline ends. This CDR3 has 13 residues. Germline V CDR1 and CDR2: SNHLY, FYNNEI. The DNA of the CDR3 is TGTGCCAGCAGTGATGGGAGAGAAGATACGCAGTATTTT. Translated: CASSDGREDTQYF.